The source of this TCR beta chain is a study of Graves' ophthalmopathy and Graves' hyperthyroidism. The authors amplified TCR beta CDR3 regions from RNA transcripts. Scientists carried out first-round RT-PCR using HTBI primers and then a second-round multiplex PCR. TCRdb reprocessed the multiplex PCR reads with MiXCR, giving one entry per CDR3 protein. The table lists about 660,000 distinct CDR3 sequences, roughly two fifths of them singletons, with more than 2.5% in the top ten. The CDR3 runs to 14 residues. With regard to this clonotype: A much larger clone differs by one base, so this may be a read error.

Specimen: peripheral blood. The TCR originated in an adult man with Graves' ophthalmopathy. V is TRBV12-3 or TRBV12-4 and J is TRBJ1-4; D remains ambiguous. CDR3 nucleotides: TGTGCCAGCAGTGATCCCCAGTCGGGTGAAAAACTGTCTTTT. Translated: CASSDPQSGEKLSF.